This record looks at one TCR beta chain sequence and its context. These data originate in a study of blood T cell repertoires in COVID-19. Data came from immunoSEQ multiplex PCR; TCRdb stores just in-frame clones and leaves some out. The data contain roughly 200,000 clones, more than 70% of them singletons. The V and J ends lost 7 bases and 6 bases, in that order; junction bases with no gene match: 6. There are 13 residues in the CDR3. Germline CDR1 SGHRS, CDR2 YFSETQ. Recruitment covered some 25 US areas and drew participants whose ages spanned about 18 to 89 years. The study counted Cohort 3 donors as recovered given two negative PCRs, clearance, or symptom resolution.

Source material: PBMCs or T cells enriched from blood (not recorded which). This sequence was found in a man between 40 and 49 years old who had recovered from COVID-19. The chain is built from TRBV5-1 and TRBJ2-2; TRBD1 matches 7 bases. The CDR3 spells CASHEQGPGELFF. The CDR3 coding sequence is TGCGCCAGCCACGAACAGGGGCCCGGGGAGCTGTTTTTT.